This T cell receptor (beta chain) came from a study of siplizumab effects on memory and regulatory T cells. General study findings and limits: Alloreactive CD4+ clones that could be mapped were on average around 70% Treg-derived with siplizumab, against 25% to 30% in controls. The study found naive T cells seemingly more diverse than memory cells and seemingly major alloresponse contributors. The authors did not confirm suppressive function in proliferating Tregs from siplizumab cultures.

This clone has just one count. What it binds is not known. V was shortened by 1 base and J by 4 bases, with 7 bases between the two germline ends. Germline V gene data show CDR1 as SNHLY and CDR2 as FYNNEI. The CDR3 runs to 13 residues. Sequenced by immunoSEQ multiplex PCR; TCRdb stores in-frame clones only, minus some. The sample shows approximately 100,000 clones, roughly 94% of them seen only once. The chain combines TRBV2 with TRBJ1-2; D gene unclear. The receptor comes from a human donor in good health. What was sequenced was Tregs sorted from blood. CDR3 amino acids: CASSEEGAYGYTF. The CDR3 region has the DNA TGTGCCAGCAGTGAAGAGGGTGCCTATGGCTACACCTTC.